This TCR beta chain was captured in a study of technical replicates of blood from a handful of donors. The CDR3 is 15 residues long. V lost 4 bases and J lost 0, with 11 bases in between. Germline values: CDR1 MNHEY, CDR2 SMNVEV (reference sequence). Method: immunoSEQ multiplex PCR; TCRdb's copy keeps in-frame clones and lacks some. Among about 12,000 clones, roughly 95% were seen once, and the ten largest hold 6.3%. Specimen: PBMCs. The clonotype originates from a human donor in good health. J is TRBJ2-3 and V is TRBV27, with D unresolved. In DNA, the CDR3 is TGTGCCAGCAGTTCGCCGAGGATAAGCACAGATACGCAGTATTTT. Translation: CASSSPRISTDTQYF.